The source of this T cell receptor beta chain is a study of T cells in Graves' hyperthyroidism and ophthalmopathy. The table lists this clonotype with many counts. Germline V gives CDR1 SGHAT, CDR2 FQNNGV. Trimming pared 0 bases from V and 7 bases from J, leaving 10 bases between. CDR3 length equals 14 residues. Amplified regions were TCR beta CDR3 sequences from RNA transcripts. With the HTBI primer set, the TCR CDR3 went through a first round of RT-PCR. TCRdb itself ran the multiplex PCR reads through MiXCR, one entry per CDR3 protein. The sample has around 600,000 distinct CDR3 sequences, roughly 14% seen once.

The chain recombines TRBV11-2 with TRBJ2-1; D unclear. The receptor's source is a woman aged 30 to 39 with Graves' hyperthyroidism. The specimen was blood. The CDR3: CASSLEGVRNEQFF. The CDR3 coding sequence is TGTGCCAGCAGCTTAGAGGGTGTAAGGAATGAGCAGTTCTTC. Complete variable domain (other parts from reference TRBV11-2 and TRBJ2-1): EAGVAQSPRYKIIEKRQSVAFWCNPISGHATLYWYQQILGQGPKLLIQFQNNGVVDDSQLPKDRFSAERLKGVDSTLKIQPAKLEDSAVYLCASSLEGVRNEQFFGPGTRLTVL.